The next 30 T cell receptor beta chains were all read from a single sample in a study of blood T cell repertoires in COVID-19. The repertoire was sequenced with immunoSEQ multiplex PCR; TCRdb's copy has only in-frame clones and lacks some. Of some 80,000 clones in the sample, roughly 78% were seen once. Sequenced sample: peripheral blood. The receptor set was obtained from a woman older than 75 with active or convalescent COVID-19.

V and J are TRBV6-5 and TRBJ2-2, with 8 nucleotides matching TRBD1. This CDR3 has 14 residues. V gave up 7 bases and J gave up 5 bases; unmatched junction bases: 6. Germline CDR1 and CDR2: MNHEY and SVGAGI. The CDR3 nucleotides are TGTGCCAGCATCGGACAGGGTCGGACCGGGGAGCTGTTTTTT. This gives the protein CASIGQGRTGELFF.

The chain couples TRBV6-1 to TRBJ1-4; D might be TRBD1 (6 bases). The CDR3 has 17 residues. Germline assignment: CDR1 MNHNS and CDR2 SASEGT. Trimming took 2 bases from V and 0 from J, leaving 13 bases between them. CDR3 sequence: CASSEPTGSPTNEKLFF. The CDR3 DNA follows: TGTGCCAGCAGTGAACCTACAGGGAGTCCAACTAATGAAAAACTGTTTTTT.

This clone has more than one count but fewer than ten. J is TRBJ1-2 and V is TRBV5-6; weak D call: TRBD1 (5 bases). The CDR3 has 16 amino acids. With 4 bases removed from V and 5 bases from J, the gap between germline ends came to 21 bases. Germline CDR1 is SGHDT and CDR2 is YYEEEE. CDR3 nucleotides: TGTGCCAGCAGCGCCGGGACTTCATTATCGGTGTATGGCTACACCTTC. Its translation: CASSAGTSLSVYGYTF.

The chain joins TRBV4-1 to TRBJ1-1; D uncertain. Per the germline V gene, CDR1 is MGHRA and CDR2 is YSYEKL. The CDR3 is 14 residues long. V shed 2 bases and J shed 4 bases, with 11 bases lying between them. CDR3 nucleotide sequence: TGCGCCAGCAGCCAACTCCGAGGTTCCACTGAAGCTTTCTTT. It translates to CASSQLRGSTEAFF.

CDR3 residues: CASSPRTGQGTNNSPLHF. The DNA for the CDR3 is TGCGCCAGCAGCCCTCGAACCGGGCAGGGAACTAATAATTCACCCCTCCACTTT. The rearrangement joins TRBV5-1 to TRBJ1-6, with D perhaps matching TRBD1 (5 bases). This CDR3 comprises 18 residues. Trimming pared 4 bases from V and 5 bases from J, leaving 22 bases between. Germline V gene sequence: CDR1 SGHRS, CDR2 YFSETQ.

This clone came up a few times. The gene calls are TRBV19 and TRBJ1-6; D remains ambiguous. V lost 2 bases and J 9 bases, leaving 5 bases between the germline ends. Looked up from germline, CDR1 is LNHDA and CDR2 is SQIVND (reference sequence). The CDR3 contains 12 residues. CDR3 amino acids: CASSITGSPLHF. As DNA, the CDR3 is TGTGCCAGTAGTATAACGGGTTCACCCCTCCACTTT.

The chain recombines TRBV11-2 with TRBJ2-2; TRBD1 is a possible D gene (5 bases). Germline-derived CDR1 and CDR2 are SGHAT and FQNNGV. The CDR3 contains 15 residues. The V end was cut by 2 bases, the J end by 4 bases, with 11 bases between. The DNA for the CDR3 is TGTGCCAGCAGCTTAATCACAGGAATCACCGGGGAGCTGTTTTTT. It yields the protein CASSLITGITGELFF. Full variable domain (remainder filled in from reference TRBV11-2 and TRBJ2-2): EAGVAQSPRYKIIEKRQSVAFWCNPISGHATLYWYQQILGQGPKLLIQFQNNGVVDDSQLPKDRFSAERLKGVDSTLKIQPAKLEDSAVYLCASSLITGITGELFFGEGSRLTVL.

The chain is built from TRBV27 and TRBJ1-2; TRBD1 is a possible D gene (6 bases). Trimming cost V 5 bases and J 5 bases, with 18 bases left between them. This CDR3 region has 15 residues. The V gene's germline CDR1 is MNHEY and CDR2 SMNVEV (reference sequence). The CDR3 DNA follows: TGTGCCAGCAGTCACCTGAGGGACACGGAATATGGCTACACCTTC. Protein sequence: CASSHLRDTEYGYTF.

The chain couples TRBV3-1 (or the pseudogene TRBV3-2) to TRBJ1-1, with unresolved D. Germline loops: CDR1 LGHDT, CDR2 YNNKEL (reference sequence). The ends were cut back, 1 base at V and 0 bases at J, with 6 bases in the middle. The CDR3 totals 14 residues. In nucleotides, the CDR3 is TGTGCCAGCAGCCAAGGGCCCCTGAACACTGAAGCTTTCTTT. Translation gives CASSQGPLNTEAFF.

This clone was recorded once. The gene calls are TRBV4-3 and TRBJ2-3; 7 bases match TRBD2. Germline lookup yields CDR1 LGHNA and CDR2 YSLEER. V dropped 1 base and J dropped 8; count of bases not matched to a gene: 18. This CDR3 is built from 18 residues. CDR3 protein: CASSQGHWVSGAGGTQYF. The CDR3 DNA reads TGCGCCAGCAGCCAAGGACACTGGGTCAGCGGGGCTGGGGGTACGCAGTATTTT.

The genes are TRBV27 and TRBJ1-2; the D gene is possibly TRBD1 (5 bases). Germline V gives CDR1 MNHEY, CDR2 SMNVEV (reference sequence). Trimming pared 5 bases from V and 6 bases from J, leaving 13 bases between. The CDR3 spans 13 residues. As DNA, the CDR3 is TGTGCCAGCAGTCCCCGAGGACAAAATGGCTACACCTTC. Its translation: CASSPRGQNGYTF.

This clone was found a few times. The chain employs TRBV7-3 and TRBJ2-1; possibly TRBD2 for D (6 bases). Germline V lookup: CDR1 SGHTA, CDR2 FQGTGA. This CDR3 is 15 amino acids long. Trimming left V 5 bases short and J 0 bases short, with 11 bases between. The CDR3 protein is CASSPKRVSYNEQFF. CDR3 bases: TGTGCCAGCAGCCCCAAGCGGGTCTCCTACAATGAGCAGTTCTTC.

This clone was seen a single time. The CDR3 sequence is CASSPGQGSGYEQYF. The CDR3 nucleotides read TGCGCCAGCAGCCCGGGACAGGGATCGGGCTACGAGCAGTACTTC. The chain carries TRBV4-1 and TRBJ2-7; 9 nucleotides match TRBD1. V lost 4 bases to trimming and J lost 3 bases; unmatched junction nucleotides: 7. The germline CDR1 and CDR2 sequences are MGHRA and YSYEKL. This CDR3 has 15 amino acids.

J is TRBJ2-7 and V is TRBV19, with 15 nucleotides matching TRBD2. The CDR3 length is 16 residues. The junction had 6 bases not matched to a gene; V was cut back by 4 bases and J by 5 bases. Germline loops: CDR1 LNHDA, CDR2 SQIVND (reference sequence). DNA of the CDR3: TGTGCCAGTAGTACCAGGACTAGCGGGAGGGTGAACGAGCAGTACTTC. This encodes CASSTRTSGRVNEQYF. The complete variable domain, with remaining parts taken from reference TRBV19 and TRBJ2-7, reads DGGITQSPKYLFRKEGQNVTLSCEQNLNHDAMYWYRQDPGQGLRLIYYSQIVNDFQKGDIAEGYSVSREKKESFPLTVTSAQKNPTAFYLCASSTRTSGRVNEQYFGPGTRLTVT.

A single count supports this clone. This chain uses TRBV4-3 with TRBJ2-1, with D possibly matching TRBD1 (5 bases). V dropped 0 bases and J dropped 0 bases, with 9 bases sitting between them. Germline V lookup: CDR1 LGHNA, CDR2 YSLEER. This CDR3 contains 16 residues. CDR3 amino acids: CASSQDSQGSYNEQFF. The CDR3 coding sequence is TGCGCCAGCAGCCAAGATAGCCAGGGCTCCTACAATGAGCAGTTCTTC.

V gene TRBV9 combines with J gene TRBJ2-3; 9 bases map to TRBD1. Unmatched junction bases numbered 8, after V lost 6 bases and J lost 6 bases. The CDR3 covers 14 residues. The germline V gene has CDR1 SGDLS and CDR2 YYNGEE. The chain's CDR3 is CASKEGTGSDTQYF. The DNA of the CDR3 is TGTGCCAGCAAAGAAGGGACAGGGAGTGATACGCAGTATTTT.

This chain links TRBV7-6 with TRBJ1-3, with 8 bases aligning to TRBD1. The CDR3 runs to 16 residues. Germline V gene lookup returns CDR1 SGHVS and CDR2 FNYEAQ. The V gene end was trimmed by 4 bases and the J gene end by 0 bases; junction bases not matched to a gene: 5. The CDR3: CASSSPTGVSGNTIYF. CDR3 nucleotide sequence: TGTGCCAGCAGCTCCCCGACAGGGGTCTCTGGAAACACCATATATTTT.

The V gene is TRBV18, the J gene TRBJ2-1; TRBD2 aligns across 16 bases. The CDR3 contains 18 residues. The trim removed 5 bases at V and 7 bases at J, leaving 11 bases unmatched. From germline, CDR1 is KGHSH and CDR2 LQKENI. The CDR3 DNA follows: TGTGCCAGCTCAACGGGACTAGCGGGAGGGCCCTCCGGAAATGAGCAGTTCTTC. Its translation is CASSTGLAGGPSGNEQFF.

The chain links TRBV27 to TRBJ2-7; the D gene is possibly TRBD2 (5 bases). The V end was cut by 3 bases, the J end by 6 bases, with 15 bases between. CDR1 MNHEY and CDR2 SMNVEV come from the germline V gene (reference sequence). The CDR3 consists of 14 residues. CDR3 sequence: CASSFGYPGSEQYF. The CDR3 nucleotides read TGTGCCAGCAGTTTCGGGTACCCGGGGTCCGAGCAGTACTTC.

V is TRBV9 and J is TRBJ2-2; TRBD2 matches 10 bases. J gave up 3 bases and V 2 bases, and 7 bases lay outside the gene matches. The CDR3 is 17 residues long. From germline, CDR1 is SGDLS and CDR2 YYNGEE. The CDR3 is CASSVILAGADTGELFF. The CDR3 nucleotides read TGTGCCAGCAGCGTGATCCTAGCGGGGGCAGACACCGGGGAGCTGTTTTTT.

The rearrangement uses TRBV6-6 and TRBJ2-5; D gene uncertain. Per germline, CDR1 MNHNY and CDR2 SVGAGI (reference sequence). V lost 0 bases, J lost 1 base, and 6 bases lay in between. The CDR3 runs to 14 residues. The CDR3 spells CASSYSSVQETQYF. CDR3 DNA: TGTGCCAGCAGTTACTCGTCGGTCCAAGAGACCCAGTACTTC.

The count of this clone is one. The V call is TRBV5-6, the J call TRBJ1-2, with 7 bases lining up with TRBD1. Germline trimming cut 3 bases from V and 4 bases from J; bases unmatched to any gene: 9. The V gene's germline CDR1 is SGHDT and CDR2 YYEEEE. CDR3 size: 15 residues. This CDR3 is CASSSQGVFIYGYTF. In DNA form, the CDR3 reads TGTGCCAGCAGCTCGCAGGGGGTCTTTATCTATGGCTACACCTTC.

The table lists this clone with a count of one. CDR3: CASSSGPPTGPQETQYF. CDR3 nucleotide sequence: TGTGCCAGCAGCTCGGGACCCCCGACAGGACCCCAAGAGACCCAGTACTTC. V gene TRBV7-2 combines with J gene TRBJ2-5; D is perhaps TRBD1 (6 bases). This CDR3 has 17 amino acids. The V gene lost 4 bases and the J gene lost 1 base, with 19 bases spanning the gap. Germline CDR1 is SGHTA and CDR2 is FQGNSA.

This clone has more than one count but fewer than ten. The genes are TRBV10-1 and TRBJ1-5; D gene unclear. Germline values: CDR1 WNHNN, CDR2 SYGVQD (reference sequence). V was pared by 8 bases and J by 2 bases, with 7 bases between. The CDR3 contains 12 residues. This chain's CDR3 is CASGHGNQPQHF. The CDR3 coding sequence is TGCGCCAGCGGGCACGGCAATCAGCCCCAGCATTTT.

The V and J genes are TRBV19 and TRBJ1-1; D unresolved. V was trimmed by 7 bases and J by 0 bases, leaving 6 bases between them. Germline loops: CDR1 LNHDA, CDR2 SQIVND (reference sequence). There are 12 residues in the CDR3. The CDR3 spells CASKGVNTEAFF. DNA for the CDR3: TGTGCCAGTAAAGGAGTGAACACTGAAGCTTTCTTT.

The chain couples TRBV9 to TRBJ1-1; weak D call: TRBD1 (5 bases). Germline V gives CDR1 SGDLS, CDR2 YYNGEE. The CDR3 totals 16 residues. Trimming cost V 3 bases and J 4 bases, with 19 bases left between them. The DNA of the CDR3 is TGTGCCAGCAGCGAGACCGCGGTGGGCGGGGGCACTGAAGCTTTCTTT. Its protein is CASSETAVGGGTEAFF. The full variable domain, its missing parts supplied by reference TRBV9 and TRBJ1-1, is DSGVTQTPKHLITATGQRVTLRCSPRSGDLSVYWYQQSLDQGLQFLIQYYNGEERAKGNILERFSAQQFPDLHSELNLSSLELGDSALYFCASSETAVGGGTEAFFGQGTRLTVV.

This clone was recorded once. The rearrangement links TRBV4-3 to TRBJ2-1, with D perhaps TRBD2 (6 bases). The length of the CDR3 is 15 residues. The ends were cut back, 2 bases at V and 8 bases at J, with 16 bases in the middle. The germline V gene encodes CDR1 LGHNA and CDR2 YSLEER. The CDR3, as DNA: TGCGCCAGCAGCCAAACGCGGACTGGGACTCATGAGCAGTTCTTC. It yields the protein CASSQTRTGTHEQFF.

J is TRBJ2-7 and V is TRBV10-3; D uncertain. Per the germline V gene, CDR1 is ENHRY and CDR2 is SYGVKD. Trimming stripped 0 bases from V and 7 bases from J, with 7 bases between. The CDR3 is made up of 12 amino acids. CDR3 in DNA: TGTGCCATCAGTGAGTCTGCGAGGGAGCAGTACTTC. Translated, it gives CAISESAREQYF.

The chain recombines TRBV27 with TRBJ2-3; 8 positions agree with TRBD1. Germline values: CDR1 MNHEY, CDR2 SMNVEV (reference sequence). This CDR3 spans 22 amino acids. The trim removed 8 bases at V and 0 bases at J, leaving 28 bases unmatched. The DNA for the CDR3 is TGTGCCAGCCGAGGGGCCAACCAGGGGGCCTTCGCAAAGACCTCAAGCACAGATACGCAGTATTTT. Protein sequence: CASRGANQGAFAKTSSTDTQYF.

The rearrangement links TRBV5-5 to TRBJ1-1, with unresolved D. The V end lost 2 bases, the J end lost 0 bases, and 17 bases lay between the germline ends. In germline, CDR1 is SGHKS, CDR2 YYEKEE (reference sequence). CDR3 size: 17 residues. The CDR3 DNA reads TGTGCCAGCAGCTTACTTGCTACCCAGGCCTTGAACACTGAAGCTTTCTTT. Translated, it gives CASSLLATQALNTEAFF.